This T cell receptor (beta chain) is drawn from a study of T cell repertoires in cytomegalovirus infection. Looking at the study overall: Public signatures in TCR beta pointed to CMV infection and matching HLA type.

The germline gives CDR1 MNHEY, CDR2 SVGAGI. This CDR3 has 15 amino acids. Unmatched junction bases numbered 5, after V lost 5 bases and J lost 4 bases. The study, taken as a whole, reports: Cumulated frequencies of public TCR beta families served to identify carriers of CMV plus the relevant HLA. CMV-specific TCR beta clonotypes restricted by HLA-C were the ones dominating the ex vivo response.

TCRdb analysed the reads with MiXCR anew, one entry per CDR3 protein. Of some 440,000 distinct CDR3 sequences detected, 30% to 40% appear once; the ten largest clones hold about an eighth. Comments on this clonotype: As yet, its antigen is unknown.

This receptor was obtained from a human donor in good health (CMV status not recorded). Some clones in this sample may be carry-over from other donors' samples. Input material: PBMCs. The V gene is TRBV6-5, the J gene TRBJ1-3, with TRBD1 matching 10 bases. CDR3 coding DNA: TGTGCCAGCAGTCTACGGGACAGGGGAGGAAACACCATATATTTT. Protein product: CASSLRDRGGNTIYF.